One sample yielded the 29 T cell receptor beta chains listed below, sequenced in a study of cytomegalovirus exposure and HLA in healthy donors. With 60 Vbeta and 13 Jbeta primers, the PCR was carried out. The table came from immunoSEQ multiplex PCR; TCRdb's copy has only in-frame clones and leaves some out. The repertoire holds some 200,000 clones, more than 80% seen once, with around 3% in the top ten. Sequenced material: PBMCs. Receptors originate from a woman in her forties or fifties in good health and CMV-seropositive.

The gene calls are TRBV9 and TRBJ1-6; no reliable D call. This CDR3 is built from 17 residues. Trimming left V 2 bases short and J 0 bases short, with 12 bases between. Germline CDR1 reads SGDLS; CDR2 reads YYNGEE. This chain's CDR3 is CASSVTLKTSYNSPLHF. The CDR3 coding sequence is TGTGCCAGCAGCGTGACACTCAAAACCTCCTATAATTCACCCCTCCACTTT. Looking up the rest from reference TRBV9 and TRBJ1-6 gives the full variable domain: DSGVTQTPKHLITATGQRVTLRCSPRSGDLSVYWYQQSLDQGLQFLIQYYNGEERAKGNILERFSAQQFPDLHSELNLSSLELGDSALYFCASSVTLKTSYNSPLHFGNGTRLTVT.

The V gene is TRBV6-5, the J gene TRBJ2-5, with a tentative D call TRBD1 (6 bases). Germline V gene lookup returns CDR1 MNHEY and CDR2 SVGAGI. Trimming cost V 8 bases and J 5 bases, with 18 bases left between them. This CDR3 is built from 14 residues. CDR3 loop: CASQESTGGETQYF. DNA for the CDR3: TGTGCCAGCCAAGAATCGACAGGCGGGGAGACCCAGTACTTC.

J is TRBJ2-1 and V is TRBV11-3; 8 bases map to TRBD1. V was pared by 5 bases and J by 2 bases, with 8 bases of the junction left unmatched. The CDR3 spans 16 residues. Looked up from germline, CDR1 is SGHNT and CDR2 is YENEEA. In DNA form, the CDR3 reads TGTGCCAGCAGCGCAGGACAGGGTTCGACCTACAATGAGCAGTTCTTC. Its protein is CASSAGQGSTYNEQFF. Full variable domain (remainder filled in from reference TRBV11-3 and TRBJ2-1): EAGVVQSPRYKIIEKKQPVAFWCNPISGHNTLYWYLQNLGQGPELLIRYENEEAVDDSQLPKDRFSAERLKGVDSTLKIQPAELGDSAVYLCASSAGQGSTYNEQFFGPGTRLTVL.

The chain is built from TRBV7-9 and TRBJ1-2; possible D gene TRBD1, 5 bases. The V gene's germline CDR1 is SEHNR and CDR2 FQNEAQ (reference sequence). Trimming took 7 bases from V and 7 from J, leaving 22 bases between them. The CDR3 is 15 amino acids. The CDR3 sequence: CASTREAGRTSGYTF. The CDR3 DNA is TGTGCCAGCACCCGCGAGGCGGGACGGACGTCTGGCTACACCTTC.

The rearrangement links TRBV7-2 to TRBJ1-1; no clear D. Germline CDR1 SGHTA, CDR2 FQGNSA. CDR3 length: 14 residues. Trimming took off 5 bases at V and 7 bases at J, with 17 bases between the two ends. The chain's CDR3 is CASSNLRRLDEAFF. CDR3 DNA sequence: TGTGCCAGCAGCAATTTACGCAGGTTAGATGAAGCTTTCTTT. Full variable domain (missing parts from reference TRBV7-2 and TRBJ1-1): GAGVSQSPSNKVTEKGKDVELRCDPISGHTALYWYRQSLGQGLEFLIYFQGNSAPDKSGLPSDRFSAERTGGSVSTLTIQRTQQEDSAVYLCASSNLRRLDEAFFGQGTRLTVV.

The CDR3 sequence is CASSLGLAIDTQYF. The CDR3 nucleotides are TGCGCCAGCAGCTTAGGGCTAGCAATAGATACGCAGTATTTT. V gene TRBV5-1 combines with J gene TRBJ2-3; D might be TRBD2 (5 bases). The germline V gene encodes CDR1 SGHRS and CDR2 YFSETQ. This CDR3 comprises 14 residues. Trimming stripped 2 bases from V and 5 bases from J, with 12 bases between.

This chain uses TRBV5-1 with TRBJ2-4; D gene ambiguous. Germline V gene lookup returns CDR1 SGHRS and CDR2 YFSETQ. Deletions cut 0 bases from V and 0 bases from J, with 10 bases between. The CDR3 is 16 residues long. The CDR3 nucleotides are TGCGCCAGCAGCTTGGAGGCGGCCCTAGCCAAAAACATTCAGTACTTC. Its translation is CASSLEAALAKNIQYF.

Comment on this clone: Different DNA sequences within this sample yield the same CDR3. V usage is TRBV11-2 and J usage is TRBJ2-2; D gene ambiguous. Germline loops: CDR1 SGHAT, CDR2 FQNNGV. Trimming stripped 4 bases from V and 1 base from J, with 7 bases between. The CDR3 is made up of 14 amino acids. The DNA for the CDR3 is TGTGCCAGCAGCTCCCTAGTGAACACCGGGGAGCTGTTTTTT. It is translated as CASSSLVNTGELFF.

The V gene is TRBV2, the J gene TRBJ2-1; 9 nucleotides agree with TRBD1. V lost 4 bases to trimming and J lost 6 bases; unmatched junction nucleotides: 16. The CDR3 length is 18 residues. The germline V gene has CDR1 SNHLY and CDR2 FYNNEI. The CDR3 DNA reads TGTGCCAGCAGTGTCCTTCATAACTTCCGGGACAGGGTCAATGAGCAGTTCTTC. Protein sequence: CASSVLHNFRDRVNEQFF.

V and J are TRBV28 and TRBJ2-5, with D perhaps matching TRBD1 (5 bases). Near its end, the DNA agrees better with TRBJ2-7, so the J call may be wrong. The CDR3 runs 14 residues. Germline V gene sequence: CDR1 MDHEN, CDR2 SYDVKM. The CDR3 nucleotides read TGTGCCAGCAGAACAACAGGAAGCTCCTACGAGCAGTACTTC. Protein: CASRTTGSSYEQYF.

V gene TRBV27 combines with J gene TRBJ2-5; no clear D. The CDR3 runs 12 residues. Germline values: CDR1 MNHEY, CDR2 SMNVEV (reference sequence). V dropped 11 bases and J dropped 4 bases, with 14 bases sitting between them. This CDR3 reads CASRFRSETQYF. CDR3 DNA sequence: TGTGCCTCCCGTTTTCGTTCAGAGACCCAGTACTTC.

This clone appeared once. The CDR3 loop is CSVGQDGQPQHF. CDR3 coding DNA: TGCAGCGTTGGGCAGGATGGTCAGCCCCAGCATTTT. This chain connects TRBV29-1 to TRBJ1-5; D gene unclear. The length of the CDR3 is 12 residues. With 4 bases removed from V and 6 bases from J, the gap between germline ends came to 10 bases. Germline loops: CDR1 SQVTM, CDR2 ANQGSEA.

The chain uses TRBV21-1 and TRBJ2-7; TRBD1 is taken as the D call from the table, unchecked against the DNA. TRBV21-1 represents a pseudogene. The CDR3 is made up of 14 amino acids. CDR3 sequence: CASSKPWTGGEQYF. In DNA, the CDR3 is TGTGCCAGCAGCAAACCCTGGACAGGGGGCGAGCAGTACTTC.

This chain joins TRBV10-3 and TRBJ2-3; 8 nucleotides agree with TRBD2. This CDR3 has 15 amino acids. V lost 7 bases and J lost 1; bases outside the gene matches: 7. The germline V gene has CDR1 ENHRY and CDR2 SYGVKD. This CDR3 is CAINPGGQGTDTQYF. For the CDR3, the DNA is TGTGCCATCAATCCGGGAGGGCAGGGCACAGATACGCAGTATTTT.

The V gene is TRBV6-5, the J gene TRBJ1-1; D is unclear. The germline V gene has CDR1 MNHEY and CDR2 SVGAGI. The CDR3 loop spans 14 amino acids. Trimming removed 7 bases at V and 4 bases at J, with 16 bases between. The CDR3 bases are TGTGCCAGCACTCCAGTTGAAGTCAGCACTGAAGCTTTCTTT. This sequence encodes CASTPVEVSTEAFF.

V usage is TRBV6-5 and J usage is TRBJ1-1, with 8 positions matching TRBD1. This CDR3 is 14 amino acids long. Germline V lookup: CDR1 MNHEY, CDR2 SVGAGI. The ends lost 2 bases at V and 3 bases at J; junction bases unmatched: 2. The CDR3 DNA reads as TGTGCCAGCAGTTACGGGACAGGCCACACTGAAGCTTTCTTT. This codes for CASSYGTGHTEAFF.

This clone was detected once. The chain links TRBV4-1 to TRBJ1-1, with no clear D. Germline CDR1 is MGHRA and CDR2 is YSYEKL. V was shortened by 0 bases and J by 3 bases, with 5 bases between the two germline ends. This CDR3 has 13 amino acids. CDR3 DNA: TGCGCCAGCAGCCAAGACGGGTACACTGAAGCTTTCTTT. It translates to CASSQDGYTEAFF.

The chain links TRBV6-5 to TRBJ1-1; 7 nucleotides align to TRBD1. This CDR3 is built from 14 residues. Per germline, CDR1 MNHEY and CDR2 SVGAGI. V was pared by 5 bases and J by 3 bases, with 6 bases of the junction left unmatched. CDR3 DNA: TGTGCCAGCAGTCCATGGGACAGTGACACTGAAGCTTTCTTT. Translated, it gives CASSPWDSDTEAFF.

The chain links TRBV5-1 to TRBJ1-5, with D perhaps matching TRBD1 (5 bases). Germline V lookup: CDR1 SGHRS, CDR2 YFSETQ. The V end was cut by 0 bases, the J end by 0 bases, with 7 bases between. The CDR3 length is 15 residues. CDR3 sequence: CASSLGQNSNQPQHF. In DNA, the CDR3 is TGCGCCAGCAGCTTGGGACAGAATAGCAATCAGCCCCAGCATTTT. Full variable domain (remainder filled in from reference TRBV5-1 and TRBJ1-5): KAGVTQTPRYLIKTRGQQVTLSCSPISGHRSVSWYQQTPGQGLQFLFEYFSETQRNKGNFPGRFSGRQFSNSRSEMNVSTLELGDSALYLCASSLGQNSNQPQHFGDGTRLSIL.

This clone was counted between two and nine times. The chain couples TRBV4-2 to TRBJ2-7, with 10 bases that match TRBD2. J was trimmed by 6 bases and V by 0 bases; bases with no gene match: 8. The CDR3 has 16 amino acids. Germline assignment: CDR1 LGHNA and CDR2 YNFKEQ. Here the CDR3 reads CASSQEGAGGWSEQYF. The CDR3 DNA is TGTGCCAGCAGCCAAGAGGGAGCGGGGGGGTGGAGCGAGCAGTACTTC.

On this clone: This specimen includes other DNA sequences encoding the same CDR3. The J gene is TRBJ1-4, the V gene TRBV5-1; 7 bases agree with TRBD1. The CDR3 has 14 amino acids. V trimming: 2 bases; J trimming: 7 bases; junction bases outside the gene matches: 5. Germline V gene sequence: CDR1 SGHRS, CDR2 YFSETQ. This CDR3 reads CASSLGGLGEKLFF. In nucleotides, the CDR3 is TGCGCCAGCAGCTTAGGGGGCCTTGGTGAAAAACTGTTTTTT.

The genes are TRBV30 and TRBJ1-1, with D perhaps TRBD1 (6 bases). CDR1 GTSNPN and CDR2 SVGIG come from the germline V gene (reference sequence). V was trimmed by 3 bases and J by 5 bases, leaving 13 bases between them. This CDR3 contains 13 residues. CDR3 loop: CAWRLQGWTEAFF. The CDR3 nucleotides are TGTGCCTGGAGGCTTCAGGGGTGGACTGAAGCTTTCTTT.

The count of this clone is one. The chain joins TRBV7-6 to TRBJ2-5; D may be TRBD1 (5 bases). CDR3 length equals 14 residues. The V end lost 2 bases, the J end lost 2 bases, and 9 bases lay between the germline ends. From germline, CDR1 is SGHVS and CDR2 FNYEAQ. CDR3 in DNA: TGTGCCAGCAGCTTACAGGGATGGCAAGAGACCCAGTACTTC. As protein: CASSLQGWQETQYF.

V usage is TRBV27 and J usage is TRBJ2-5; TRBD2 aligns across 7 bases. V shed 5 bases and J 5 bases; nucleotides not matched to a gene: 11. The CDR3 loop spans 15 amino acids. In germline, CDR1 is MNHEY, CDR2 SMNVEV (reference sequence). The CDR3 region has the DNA TGTGCCAGCAGTCCGACCCCCGGGGGGTGGGAGACCCAGTACTTC. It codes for CASSPTPGGWETQYF.

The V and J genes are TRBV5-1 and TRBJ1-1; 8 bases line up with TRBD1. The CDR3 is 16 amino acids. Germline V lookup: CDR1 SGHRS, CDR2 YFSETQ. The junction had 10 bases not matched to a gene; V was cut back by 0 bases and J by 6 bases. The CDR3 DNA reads TGCGCCAGCAGCTTGGGATCCCAGGGGGCGATCGCTGAAGCTTTCTTT. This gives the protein CASSLGSQGAIAEAFF. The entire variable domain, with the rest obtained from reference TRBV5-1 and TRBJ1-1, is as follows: KAGVTQTPRYLIKTRGQQVTLSCSPISGHRSVSWYQQTPGQGLQFLFEYFSETQRNKGNFPGRFSGRQFSNSRSEMNVSTLELGDSALYLCASSLGSQGAIAEAFFGQGTRLTVV.

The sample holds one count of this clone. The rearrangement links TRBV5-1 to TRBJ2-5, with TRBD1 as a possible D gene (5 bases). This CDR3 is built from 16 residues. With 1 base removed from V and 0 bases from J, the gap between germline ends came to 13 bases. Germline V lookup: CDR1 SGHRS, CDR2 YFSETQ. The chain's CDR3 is CASSLWGQHYQETQYF. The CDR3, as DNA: TGCGCCAGCAGCTTGTGGGGCCAGCACTACCAAGAGACCCAGTACTTC.

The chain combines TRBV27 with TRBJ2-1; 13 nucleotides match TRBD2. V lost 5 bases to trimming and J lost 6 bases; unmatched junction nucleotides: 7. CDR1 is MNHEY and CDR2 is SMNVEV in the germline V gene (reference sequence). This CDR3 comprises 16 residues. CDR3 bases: TGTGCCAGCAGTCCGACTAGCGGGGGGCCGGGCAATGAGCAGTTCTTC. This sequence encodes CASSPTSGGPGNEQFF.

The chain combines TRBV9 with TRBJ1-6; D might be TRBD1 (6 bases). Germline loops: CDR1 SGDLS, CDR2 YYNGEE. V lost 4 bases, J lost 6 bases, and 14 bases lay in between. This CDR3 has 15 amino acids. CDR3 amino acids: CASSPQTGSNSPLHF. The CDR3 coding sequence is TGTGCCAGCAGCCCCCAGACAGGATCTAATTCACCCCTCCACTTT.

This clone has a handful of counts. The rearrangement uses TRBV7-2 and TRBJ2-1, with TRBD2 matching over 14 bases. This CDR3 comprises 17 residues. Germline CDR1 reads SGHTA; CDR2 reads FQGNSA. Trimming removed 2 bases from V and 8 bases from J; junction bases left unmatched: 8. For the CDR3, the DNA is TGTGCCAGCAGCTTATTCCTGACTAGCGGGGGGGTTGATGAGCAGTTCTTC. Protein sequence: CASSLFLTSGGVDEQFF.